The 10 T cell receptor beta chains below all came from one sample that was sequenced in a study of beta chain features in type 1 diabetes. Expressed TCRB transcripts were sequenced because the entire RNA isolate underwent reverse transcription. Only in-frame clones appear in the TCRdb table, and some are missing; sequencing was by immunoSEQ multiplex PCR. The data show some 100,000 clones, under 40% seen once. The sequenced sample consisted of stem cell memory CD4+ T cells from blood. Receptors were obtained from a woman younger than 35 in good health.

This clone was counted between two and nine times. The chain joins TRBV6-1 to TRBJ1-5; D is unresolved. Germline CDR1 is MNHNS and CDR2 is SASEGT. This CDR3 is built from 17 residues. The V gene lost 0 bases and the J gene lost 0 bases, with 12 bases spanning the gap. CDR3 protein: CASSEARVVHSNQPQHF. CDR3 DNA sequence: TGTGCCAGCAGTGAAGCGCGGGTGGTTCATAGCAATCAGCCCCAGCATTTT.

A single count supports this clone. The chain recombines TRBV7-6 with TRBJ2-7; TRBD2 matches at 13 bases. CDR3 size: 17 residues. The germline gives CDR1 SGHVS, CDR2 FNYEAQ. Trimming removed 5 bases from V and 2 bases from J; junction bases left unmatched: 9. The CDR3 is CASSHRLAGGGTYEQYF. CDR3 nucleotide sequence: TGTGCCAGCAGCCACCGACTAGCGGGAGGAGGAACCTACGAGCAGTACTTC. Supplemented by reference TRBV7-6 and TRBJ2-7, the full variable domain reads GAGVSQSPRYKVTKRGQDVALRCDPISGHVSLYWYRQALGQGPEFLTYFNYEAQQDKSGLPNDRFSAERPEGSISTLTIQRTEQRDSAMYRCASSHRLAGGGTYEQYFGPGTRLTVT.

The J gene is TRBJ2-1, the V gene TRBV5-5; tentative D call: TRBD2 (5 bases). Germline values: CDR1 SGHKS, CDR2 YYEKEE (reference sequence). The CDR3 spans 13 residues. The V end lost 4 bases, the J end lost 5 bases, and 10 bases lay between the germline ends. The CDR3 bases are TGTGCCAGCAGCCGGACTGGGAACAATGAGCAGTTCTTC. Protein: CASSRTGNNEQFF.

The CDR3 loop is CSVETSYEQYF. The CDR3 DNA reads TGCAGCGTGGAGACTAGTTACGAGCAGTACTTC. This chain joins TRBV29-1 and TRBJ2-7, with D tentatively TRBD2 (6 bases). This CDR3 comprises 11 residues. CDR1 and CDR2 (germline): SQVTM, ANQGSEA. The germline V and J ends were trimmed by 6 bases and 4 bases, with 10 bases remaining between them.

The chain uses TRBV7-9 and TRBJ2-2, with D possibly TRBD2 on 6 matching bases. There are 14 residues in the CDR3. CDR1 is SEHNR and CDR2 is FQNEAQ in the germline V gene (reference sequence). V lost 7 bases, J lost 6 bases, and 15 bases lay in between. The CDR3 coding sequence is TGTGCCAGCAAGTGGGCCCGGGGGTCCGGGGAGCTGTTTTTT. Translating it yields CASKWARGSGELFF.

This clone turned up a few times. The CDR3 spells CASSPMSFSGNTIYF. The CDR3 DNA reads TGTGCCAGCAGCCCCATGAGCTTCTCTGGAAACACCATATATTTT. The rearrangement links TRBV7-6 to TRBJ1-3; D gene uncertain. The length of the CDR3 is 15 residues. Germline values: CDR1 SGHVS, CDR2 FNYEAQ. With 5 bases removed from V and 0 bases from J, the gap between germline ends came to 11 bases.

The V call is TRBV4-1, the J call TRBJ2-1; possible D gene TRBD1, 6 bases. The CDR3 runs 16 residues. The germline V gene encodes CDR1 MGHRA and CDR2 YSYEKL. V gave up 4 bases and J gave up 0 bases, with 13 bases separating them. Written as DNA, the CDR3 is TGCGCCAGCAGCCCCATAGGACAGAGCTCCTACAATGAGCAGTTCTTC. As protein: CASSPIGQSSYNEQFF.

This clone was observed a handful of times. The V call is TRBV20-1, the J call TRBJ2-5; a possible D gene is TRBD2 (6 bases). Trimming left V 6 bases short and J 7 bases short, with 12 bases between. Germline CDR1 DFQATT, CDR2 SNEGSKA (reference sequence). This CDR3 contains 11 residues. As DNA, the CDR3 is TGCAGTGCCATATGGGGAGGGACCCAGTACTTC. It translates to CSAIWGGTQYF.

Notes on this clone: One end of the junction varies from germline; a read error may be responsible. The CDR3: CATSMAGVGNF. DNA for the CDR3: TGTGCCACGTCCATGGCGGGAGTGGGTAATTTT. V usage is TRBV10-3 and J usage is TRBJ2-3, with 7 bases that match TRBD2. Germline V gene data show CDR1 as ENHRY and CDR2 as SYGVKD. The CDR3 totals 11 residues.

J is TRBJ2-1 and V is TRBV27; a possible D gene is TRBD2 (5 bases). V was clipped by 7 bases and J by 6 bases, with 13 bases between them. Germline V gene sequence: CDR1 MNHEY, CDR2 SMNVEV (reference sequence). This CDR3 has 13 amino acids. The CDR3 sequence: CASTYEGANEQFF. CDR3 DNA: TGTGCCAGCACCTACGAGGGTGCCAATGAGCAGTTCTTC.